The present T cell receptor (beta chain) was sequenced within a study of response to subunit inactivated influenza vaccine. TCRdb processed the RT-PCR reads anew with MiXCR; each CDR3 protein has one entry. The table records some 200,000 distinct CDR3 sequences, approximately 12% of them present only once. The CDR3 is 12 amino acids. Trimming stripped 3 bases from V and 7 bases from J, with 9 bases between. The V gene's germline CDR1 is SEHNR and CDR2 FQNEAQ (reference sequence). This same sample was also taken into another study, of T cells expressing NK-cell markers. As that study records: TCR beta cDNA was generated via 5'RACE template switching incorporating UMIs.

This TCR came from a middle-aged man who received an inactivated influenza vaccine. This chain joins TRBV7-9 and TRBJ1-1, with D uncertain. The source was CD8+ T cells sorted from PBMCs, collected roughly 13 days after vaccination. Here the CDR3 DNA reads TGTGCCAGCAGCTTGACCCCGCGTGAAGCTTTCTTT. It specifies CASSLTPREAFF.